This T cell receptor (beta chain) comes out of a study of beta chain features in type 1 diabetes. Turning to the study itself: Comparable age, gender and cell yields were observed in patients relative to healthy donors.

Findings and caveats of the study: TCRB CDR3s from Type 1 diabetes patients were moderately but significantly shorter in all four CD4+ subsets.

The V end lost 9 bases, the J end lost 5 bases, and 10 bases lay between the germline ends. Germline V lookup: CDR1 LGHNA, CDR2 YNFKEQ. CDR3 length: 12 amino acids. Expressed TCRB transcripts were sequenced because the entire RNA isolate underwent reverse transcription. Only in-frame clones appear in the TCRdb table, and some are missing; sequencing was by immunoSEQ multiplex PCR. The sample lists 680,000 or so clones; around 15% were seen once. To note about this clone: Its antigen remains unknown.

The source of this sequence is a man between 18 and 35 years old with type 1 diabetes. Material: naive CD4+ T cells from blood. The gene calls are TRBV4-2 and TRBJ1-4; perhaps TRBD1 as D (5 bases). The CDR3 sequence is CASKGPNEKLFF. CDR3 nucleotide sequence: TGTGCCAGTAAGGGGCCGAATGAAAAACTGTTTTTT.